What follows are 25 T cell receptor beta chains derived from one specimen sequenced in a study of T cell changes during pregnancy in multiple sclerosis. Generated by immunoSEQ multiplex PCR, the TCRdb table keeps only in-frame clones and is missing some. The sample has more than 95,000 clones, around 93% seen once. The sample was peripheral blood, taken after pregnancy. The receptors derive from a female donor with multiple sclerosis, enrolled in a pregnancy study.

The V call is TRBV15, the J call TRBJ1-4, with 8 bases aligning to TRBD1. Unmatched junction bases numbered 8, after V lost 0 bases and J lost 8 bases. This CDR3 is built from 16 residues. CDR1 is LNHNV, CDR2 YYDKDF, per germline (reference sequence). The CDR3 region is CATSRDITGGGEKLFF. In DNA, the CDR3 is TGTGCCACCAGCAGAGATATAACAGGGGGGGGCGAAAAACTGTTTTTT.

This chain connects TRBV29-1 to TRBJ1-2, with D tentatively TRBD1 (5 bases). Trimming shortened V by 7 bases and J by 4 bases, and 19 bases separated the two germline ends. Germline assignment: CDR1 SQVTM and CDR2 ANQGSEA. There are 14 residues in the CDR3. For the CDR3, the DNA is TGCAGCGCCGCAGGGAGGGCTTCCACCTATGGCTACACCTTC. It yields the protein CSAAGRASTYGYTF.

The chain recombines TRBV18 with TRBJ2-2, with TRBD2 matching 13 bases. Trimming took 3 bases from V and 7 from J; bases not matched to a gene: 8. This CDR3 region has 17 residues. Germline lookup yields CDR1 KGHSH and CDR2 LQKENI. In nucleotides, the CDR3 is TGTGCCAGCTCACCCCCACTAGCGGGAGGGCCCGGCGGGGAGCTGTTTTTT. This sequence encodes CASSPPLAGGPGGELFF. The full variable domain, with the rest looked up from reference TRBV18 and TRBJ2-2, is NAGVMQNPRHLVRRRGQEARLRCSPMKGHSHVYWYRQLPEEGLKFMVYLQKENIIDESGMPKERFSAEFPKEGPSILRIQQVVRGDSAAYFCASSPPLAGGPGGELFFGEGSRLTVL.

The chain joins TRBV28 to TRBJ2-7; 8 nucleotides align to TRBD1. The CDR3 runs 14 residues. Trimming took 3 bases from V and 0 from J; bases not matched to a gene: 1. Looked up from germline, CDR1 is MDHEN and CDR2 is SYDVKM. CDR3 DNA sequence: TGTGCCAGCAGTTTTCAGGGGGCCTCCTACGAGCAGTACTTC. This translates into CASSFQGASYEQYF.

The rearrangement joins TRBV9 to TRBJ2-7; weak D call: TRBD2 (6 bases). The CDR3 is made up of 15 amino acids. The ends were cut back, 0 bases at V and 0 bases at J, with 10 bases in the middle. From germline, CDR1 is SGDLS and CDR2 YYNGEE. CDR3 nucleotide sequence: TGTGCCAGCAGCGTAGGCGGGGACCTCTCCTACGAGCAGTACTTC. Translation: CASSVGGDLSYEQYF.

The gene calls are TRBV9 and TRBJ1-1, with D possibly being TRBD1 (6 bases). CDR3 length: 16 residues. Germline V gene lookup returns CDR1 SGDLS and CDR2 YYNGEE. Trimming took 0 bases from V and 5 from J, leaving 17 bases between them. The chain's CDR3 is CASSVASGGLGTEAFF. The DNA of the CDR3 is TGTGCCAGCAGCGTAGCTAGCGGGGGGCTGGGGACTGAAGCTTTCTTT.

The chain links TRBV4-1 to TRBJ2-1; possibly TRBD2 for D (6 bases). CDR3 length: 16 amino acids. Germline-derived CDR1 and CDR2 are MGHRA and YSYEKL. V was trimmed by 5 bases and J by 7 bases, leaving 21 bases between them. This CDR3 is CASSEPRTGVENEQFF. The CDR3 DNA sequence: TGCGCCAGCAGCGAGCCGAGGACGGGAGTGGAAAATGAGCAGTTCTTC.

V is TRBV6-5 and J is TRBJ2-5, with TRBD2 matching 7 bases. The J call may be mistaken, given a closer DNA end match to TRBJ2-7. The CDR3 loop spans 13 amino acids. The germline gives CDR1 MNHEY, CDR2 SVGAGI. The CDR3 nucleotides are TGTGCCAGCCGCCAGCGGGAATCCTACGAGCAGTACTTC. This codes for CASRQRESYEQYF.

The count of this clone is one. V is TRBV29-1 and J is TRBJ1-2; unclear D gene. The CDR3 is 13 residues long. Germline V gives CDR1 SQVTM, CDR2 ANQGSEA. Between the trimmed V and J ends, which lost 0 bases and 4 bases, there was a span of 9 bases. The CDR3 is CSVEEEGPYGYTF. The CDR3 bases are TGCAGCGTTGAAGAGGAGGGTCCCTATGGCTACACCTTC. The complete variable domain, with remaining parts taken from reference TRBV29-1 and TRBJ1-2, reads SAVISQKPSRDICQRGTSLTIQCQVDSQVTMMFWYRQQPGQSLTLIATANQGSEATYESGFVIDKFPISRPNLTFSTLTVSNMSPEDSSIYLCSVEEEGPYGYTFGSGTRLTVV.

The V call is TRBV10-2, the J call TRBJ1-4; D unresolved. The CDR3 length is 17 residues. Per the germline V gene, CDR1 is WSHSY and CDR2 is SAAADI. Trimming removed 2 bases at V and 3 bases at J, with 16 bases between. The CDR3 DNA sequence: TGCGCCAGCAGTGAGACCCTGGCGCGGGCAGCTAATGAAAAACTGTTTTTT. Translated, it gives CASSETLARAANEKLFF.

The CDR3 sequence: CASQGQGYGYTF. The CDR3 DNA sequence: TGTGCCAGTCAGGGACAGGGGTATGGCTACACCTTC. The rearrangement joins TRBV19 to TRBJ1-2; 10 nucleotides match TRBD1. Trimming removed 8 bases from V and 5 bases from J; junction bases left unmatched: 2. Germline CDR1 is LNHDA and CDR2 is SQIVND (reference sequence). CDR3 length: 12 amino acids.

V and J are TRBV7-2 and TRBJ2-7; D unresolved. The germline gives CDR1 SGHTA, CDR2 FQGNSA. This CDR3 region has 14 residues. V lost 1 base and J lost 3, with 10 bases in between. CDR3 in DNA: TGTGCCAGCAGCTTAGGAATTGGCGGCTACGAGCAGTACTTC. Its translation: CASSLGIGGYEQYF. Full variable domain (rest looked up from reference TRBV7-2 and TRBJ2-7): GAGVSQSPSNKVTEKGKDVELRCDPISGHTALYWYRQSLGQGLEFLIYFQGNSAPDKSGLPSDRFSAERTGGSVSTLTIQRTQQEDSAVYLCASSLGIGGYEQYFGPGTRLTVT.

The rearrangement joins TRBV7-3 to TRBJ1-2; D is unresolved. Germline CDR1 and CDR2: SGHTA and FQGTGA. Trimming removed 1 base at V and 8 bases at J, with 11 bases between. The CDR3 has 13 amino acids. CDR3 nucleotides: TGTGCCAGCAGCTTAAGAGTGCAGGAAGGCTACACCTTC. Translation gives CASSLRVQEGYTF.

The chain couples TRBV7-2 to TRBJ2-3; D is ambiguous. Germline CDR1 and CDR2: SGHTA and FQGNSA. The CDR3 contains 15 residues. V shed 5 bases and J shed 4 bases, with 16 bases lying between them. CDR3 sequence reads: CASSLSPRRSDTQYF. CDR3 nucleotides: TGTGCCAGCAGCCTCAGTCCCCGCAGGTCAGATACGCAGTATTTT.

The gene calls are TRBV7-6 and TRBJ2-5; perhaps TRBD1 as D (5 bases). The CDR3 has 15 amino acids. Germline lookup yields CDR1 SGHVS and CDR2 FNYEAQ. V lost 1 base and J 0 bases, leaving 9 bases between the germline ends. CDR3 amino acids: CASSLGPGYQETQYF. The CDR3 DNA reads TGTGCCAGCAGCTTAGGCCCAGGGTACCAAGAGACCCAGTACTTC. Complete variable domain (other parts from reference TRBV7-6 and TRBJ2-5): GAGVSQSPRYKVTKRGQDVALRCDPISGHVSLYWYRQALGQGPEFLTYFNYEAQQDKSGLPNDRFSAERPEGSISTLTIQRTEQRDSAMYRCASSLGPGYQETQYFGPGTRLLVL.

This chain uses TRBV19 with TRBJ2-5, with D uncertain. Trimming took off 3 bases at V and 5 bases at J, with 4 bases between the two ends. The germline gives CDR1 LNHDA, CDR2 SQIVND (reference sequence). The CDR3 has 11 residues. The CDR3, as DNA: TGTGCCAGTAGTATTTATGAGACCCAGTACTTC. The encoded protein is CASSIYETQYF.

The chain combines TRBV27 with TRBJ2-1; 7 nucleotides line up with TRBD2. The V gene end was trimmed by 0 bases and the J gene end by 2 bases; junction bases not matched to a gene: 4. Germline V lookup: CDR1 MNHEY, CDR2 SMNVEV (reference sequence). The CDR3 is made up of 16 amino acids. The CDR3 DNA is TGTGCCAGCAGTTTATCGCCCGGGACTACCTACAATGAGCAGTTCTTC. It is translated as CASSLSPGTTYNEQFF.

This chain uses TRBV5-1 with TRBJ2-4; TRBD1 agrees at 8 bases. The CDR3 is 16 residues long. The V and J ends lost 5 bases and 4 bases, in that order; junction bases with no gene match: 11. The germline V gene has CDR1 SGHRS and CDR2 YFSETQ. CDR3 loop: CASRLAYQGAKNIQYF. The CDR3 DNA reads TGCGCCAGCAGACTGGCTTATCAGGGGGCAAAAAACATTCAGTACTTC.

In this sample, this clone turned up once. V and J are TRBV19 and TRBJ2-7; 10 bases are shared with TRBD2. Trimming cost V 1 base and J 1 base; bases outside gene matches: 4. This CDR3 comprises 16 residues. From germline, CDR1 is LNHDA and CDR2 SQIVND (reference sequence). Here the CDR3 DNA reads TGTGCCAGTAGTATAGCCTCTAGCGGGAGTTCCTACGAGCAGTACTTC. Translated, it gives CASSIASSGSSYEQYF.

V and J are TRBV5-6 and TRBJ1-1; a weak D match, TRBD1 (5 bases). Per germline, CDR1 SGHDT and CDR2 YYEEEE. The length of the CDR3 is 13 residues. Trimming stripped 2 bases from V and 6 bases from J, with 11 bases between. The CDR3 is CASSLVRAPEAFF. The CDR3 coding sequence is TGTGCCAGCAGCTTAGTCAGGGCTCCTGAAGCTTTCTTT.

The V call is TRBV9, the J call TRBJ2-3; the D gene is possibly TRBD1 (5 bases). Trimming cost V 4 bases and J 2 bases, with 8 bases left between them. The CDR3 consists of 13 residues. Germline V gene lookup returns CDR1 SGDLS and CDR2 YYNGEE. Here the CDR3 DNA reads TGTGCCAGCAGCTCGACAGACACAGATACGCAGTATTTT. Amino acids: CASSSTDTDTQYF.

The V call is TRBV5-1, the J call TRBJ1-2; 7 bases are shared with TRBD1. The CDR3 is 15 residues long. Germline V gene sequence: CDR1 SGHRS, CDR2 YFSETQ. With V trimmed by 7 bases and J by 5 bases, 14 bases remained unmatched. This chain's CDR3 is CASQPNQGVRYGYTF. The CDR3, as DNA: TGCGCCAGCCAACCCAACCAGGGGGTGAGGTATGGCTACACCTTC.

This chain joins TRBV13 and TRBJ2-7; a possible D gene is TRBD1 (6 bases). Germline CDR1 reads PRHDT; CDR2 reads FYEKMQ (reference sequence). This CDR3 contains 14 residues. V dropped 1 base and J dropped 3 bases, with 10 bases sitting between them. The CDR3 coding sequence is TGTGCCAGCAGCTTAGAGGGGGACGTCTACGAGCAGTACTTC. It encodes CASSLEGDVYEQYF.

V is TRBV19 and J is TRBJ2-5, with TRBD2 matching 11 bases. In germline, CDR1 is LNHDA, CDR2 SQIVND (reference sequence). The CDR3 length is 16 residues. V lost 2 bases, J lost 5 bases, and 7 bases stayed unmatched. CDR3 in amino acids: CASSILAGGPMETQYF. Here the CDR3 DNA reads TGTGCCAGTAGTATATTAGCGGGAGGGCCAATGGAGACCCAGTACTTC.

The genes are TRBV6-5 and TRBJ2-3; no clear D. Trimming removed 3 bases from V and 4 bases from J, with 8 bases in between. The CDR3 runs 13 residues. Germline-derived CDR1 and CDR2 are MNHEY and SVGAGI. CDR3 DNA: TGTGCCAGCAGTTATTCAAGCGCAGATACGCAGTATTTT. It is translated as CASSYSSADTQYF.